This TCR beta chain is drawn from a study of identical twins. After removal of 6 bases from V and 0 bases from J, the junction contained 4 bases not matched to a gene. The CDR3 is made up of 14 amino acids. From germline, CDR1 is DFQATT and CDR2 SNEGSKA (reference sequence). This clonotype showed up just a few times. Its antigen is still unknown. cDNA carried unique molecular identifiers, and a universal primer site was added by template switching. One entry per CDR3 protein, called by TCRdb with MiXCR from the 5' RACE reads. The table includes around 1.7 million distinct CDR3 sequences, 32% detected once. Study conclusions and caveats: Fewer insertions marked abundant cord blood beta clonotypes; young adult naive trended weakly, memory not at all. Out-of-frame TCR alpha sharing observed in monozygotic twins exceeded model estimates. Conclusions relied on cross-sectional statistical analysis, not following the same donors.

This clonotype was obtained from a newborn girl in good health. The sample taken for sequencing was cord blood. The genes are TRBV20-1 and TRBJ2-3; 9 bases fit TRBD2. The CDR3 DNA sequence: TGCAGTGCGTGGCGGGGGGGTAGCACAGATACGCAGTATTTT. Protein sequence: CSAWRGGSTDTQYF.